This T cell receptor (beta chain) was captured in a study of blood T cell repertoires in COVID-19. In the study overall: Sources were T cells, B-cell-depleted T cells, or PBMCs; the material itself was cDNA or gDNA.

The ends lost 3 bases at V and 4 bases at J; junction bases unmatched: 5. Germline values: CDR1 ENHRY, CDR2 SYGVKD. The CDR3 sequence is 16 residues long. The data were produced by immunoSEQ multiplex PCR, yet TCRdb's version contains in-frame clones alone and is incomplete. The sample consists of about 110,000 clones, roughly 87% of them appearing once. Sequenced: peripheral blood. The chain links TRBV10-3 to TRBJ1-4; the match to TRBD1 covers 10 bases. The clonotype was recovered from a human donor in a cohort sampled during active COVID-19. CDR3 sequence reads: CAISDLGQGSNEKLFF. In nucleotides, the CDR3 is TGTGCCATCAGTGACCTGGGACAGGGGAGTAATGAAAAACTGTTTTTT.